This TCR beta chain stems from a study of blood T cell repertoires in COVID-19. On the study more broadly: Samples came from the United States, Italy and Spain, spanning acute and convalescent COVID-19. The cDNA or gDNA used as material had been derived from T cells, B-cell-depleted T cells, or PBMCs.

Method: immunoSEQ multiplex PCR; TCRdb's copy keeps in-frame clones and lacks some. This sample has around 250,000 clones, with around 86% found just once. This clone was counted between two and nine times. Germline lookup yields CDR1 LGHDT and CDR2 YNNKEL (reference sequence). V lost 3 bases and J lost 8, with 18 bases in between. The CDR3 runs 15 residues. The sequenced sample was peripheral blood. This receptor was identified in a man aged 30 to 45 who had recovered from COVID-19. V usage is TRBV3-1 (or the pseudogene TRBV3-2) and J usage is TRBJ2-3; possibly TRBD1 for D (6 bases). CDR3 sequence reads: CASSHPRQVQGTQYF. CDR3 DNA sequence: TGTGCCAGCAGCCATCCCCGACAGGTACAGGGTACGCAGTATTTT.